The clone carrying this TCR beta chain was picked up a small number of times. Its antigen is still unknown. These data belong to a study of cytomegalovirus exposure and HLA in healthy donors. About the research overall: Tens of millions of unique TCRs from HLA-typed donors were held in an early release of data. Study-wide results and caveats: Specificity for CMV antigens was confirmed in vitro for a few of the CMV-associated chains.

The V end lost 6 bases, the J end lost 0 bases, and 12 bases lay between the germline ends. This CDR3 is built from 15 residues. CDR1 and CDR2 from the germline V gene are MNHEY and SVGAGI. Amplification used 60 Vbeta primers and 13 Jbeta primers. Using immunoSEQ multiplex PCR, the repertoire was profiled, and TCRdb retains in-frame clones only, with some absent. The data contain some 89,000 clones, roughly 79% of them singletons. Sequenced: PBMCs. The V call is TRBV6-5, the J call TRBJ2-1, with a tentative D call TRBD2 (5 bases). This clonotype was sampled from a woman aged 25 to 39 in good health and CMV-seronegative. The CDR3 reads CASSQDWSSYNEQFF. The CDR3 nucleotides are TGTGCCAGCAGCCAGGACTGGAGCTCCTACAATGAGCAGTTCTTC.